The rows below give T cell receptor beta chains drawn from one sample of a study of shared clonotypes between healthy human individuals. Assay: immunoSEQ multiplex PCR; the TCRdb copy retains only in-frame clones and omits some. The sample yields roughly 2,000,000 clones, 85% to 95% seen once. The specimen was naive CD8+ T cells sorted from blood. These receptor sequences come from a man between 18 and 29 years old in good health. The CDR3 runs from the conserved cysteine through the conserved F or W. A D gene is named only where the DNA matches it firmly. Some rows have no size entry. The others give once, few or many, or a class for an expanded clone.

d_call: -; clone_size: -; v_call: TRBV20-1; cdr3_length: 9; j_call: TRBJ1-2; cdr3_aa: CSANGGYTF; cdr3_nt: TGCAGTGCTAACGGTGGCTACACCTTC
d_call: TRBD2; clone_size: -; v_call: TRBV28; cdr3_length: 18; j_call: TRBJ2-3; cdr3_aa: CASSSIGLAGVLTDTQYF; cdr3_nt: TGTGCCAGCAGTTCAATCGGACTAGCGGGAGTTCTCACAGATACGCAGTATTTT
d_call: -; clone_size: -; v_call: TRBV27; cdr3_length: 15; j_call: TRBJ2-3; cdr3_aa: CASSWGSGLTDTQYF; cdr3_nt: TGTGCCAGCAGTTGGGGCAGCGGGCTCACAGATACGCAGTATTTT
d_call: -; clone_size: once; v_call: TRBV4-2; cdr3_length: 15; j_call: TRBJ2-7; cdr3_aa: CASSQEMDSAGEQYF; cdr3_nt: TGTGCCAGCAGCCAAGAAATGGACTCAGCGGGCGAGCAGTACTTC
d_call: -; clone_size: -; v_call: TRBV28; cdr3_length: 17; j_call: TRBJ1-2; cdr3_aa: CASSFLGVEGYGYGYTF; cdr3_nt: TGTGCCAGCAGTTTCCTGGGGGTGGAGGGCTATGGCTATGGCTACACCTTC
d_call: TRBD1; clone_size: -; v_call: TRBV19; cdr3_length: 16; j_call: TRBJ1-1; cdr3_aa: CASSPSRGTVFPEAFF; cdr3_nt: TGTGCCAGTAGTCCAAGCAGGGGGACGGTTTTCCCTGAAGCTTTCTTT
d_call: TRBD1; clone_size: -; v_call: TRBV6-6; cdr3_length: 12; j_call: TRBJ2-7; cdr3_aa: CASGDRAYEQYF; cdr3_nt: TGTGCCAGCGGGGACAGAGCCTACGAGCAGTACTTC
d_call: -; clone_size: -; v_call: TRBV6-1; cdr3_length: 12; j_call: TRBJ2-7; cdr3_aa: CASSGATYEQYF; cdr3_nt: TGTGCCAGCAGTGGCGCTACCTACGAGCAGTACTTC
d_call: TRBD1; clone_size: -; v_call: TRBV7-6; cdr3_length: 15; j_call: TRBJ1-4; cdr3_aa: CASSTGTGGGEKLFF; cdr3_nt: TGTGCCAGCAGCACAGGGACAGGGGGTGGTGAAAAACTGTTTTTT
d_call: TRBD1; clone_size: -; v_call: TRBV7-9; cdr3_length: 16; j_call: TRBJ2-7; cdr3_aa: CASSQLTGTVLYEQYF; cdr3_nt: TGTGCCAGCAGCCAATTAACCGGGACAGTCCTCTACGAGCAGTACTTC
d_call: -; clone_size: -; v_call: TRBV2; cdr3_length: 15; j_call: TRBJ1-2; cdr3_aa: CASSEGHLTNYGYTF; cdr3_nt: TGTGCCAGCAGTGAAGGACATCTGACTAACTATGGCTACACCTTC
d_call: -; clone_size: -; v_call: TRBV7-7; cdr3_length: 13; j_call: TRBJ2-7; cdr3_aa: CASSLTPSYEQYF; cdr3_nt: TGTGCTAGCAGCTTAACTCCCTCCTACGAGCAGTACTTC
d_call: -; clone_size: -; v_call: TRBV25-1; cdr3_length: 16; j_call: TRBJ2-3; cdr3_aa: CASASTGGARTDTQYF; cdr3_nt: TGTGCCAGCGCTTCCACAGGGGGGGCTAGGACAGATACGCAGTATTTT
d_call: -; clone_size: -; v_call: TRBV4-3; cdr3_length: 13; j_call: TRBJ2-3; cdr3_aa: CASSPLLLDTQYF; cdr3_nt: TGCGCCAGCAGCCCGCTTTTGTTGGATACGCAGTATTTT
d_call: -; clone_size: -; v_call: TRBV30; cdr3_length: 11; j_call: TRBJ1-5; cdr3_aa: CAWSLGQPQHF; cdr3_nt: TGTGCCTGGAGTCTGGGCCAGCCCCAGCATTTT
d_call: TRBD2; clone_size: -; v_call: TRBV29-1; cdr3_length: 14; j_call: TRBJ2-5; cdr3_aa: CSVFSGSTKETQYF; cdr3_nt: TGCAGCGTGTTTAGCGGGAGTACAAAAGAGACCCAGTACTTC
d_call: -; clone_size: -; v_call: TRBV6-6; cdr3_length: 16; j_call: TRBJ2-7; cdr3_aa: CASSTRGARHSYEQYF; cdr3_nt: TGTGCCAGCAGTACACGGGGTGCCAGGCACTCCTACGAGCAGTACTTC
d_call: TRBD1; clone_size: -; v_call: TRBV7-9; cdr3_length: 15; j_call: TRBJ1-2; cdr3_aa: CASSLDWTGYHGYTF; cdr3_nt: TGTGCCAGCAGCTTAGATTGGACAGGGTACCATGGCTACACCTTC
d_call: TRBD1; clone_size: once; v_call: TRBV5-1; cdr3_length: 14; j_call: TRBJ2-7; cdr3_aa: CATGWDRGTYEQYF; cdr3_nt: TGCGCCACCGGGTGGGACAGGGGAACCTACGAGCAGTACTTC
d_call: -; clone_size: -; v_call: TRBV11-2; cdr3_length: 16; j_call: TRBJ1-1; cdr3_aa: CASSTLRSGEVTEAFF; cdr3_nt: TGTGCCAGCAGCACGCTTCGTTCCGGAGAGGTCACTGAAGCTTTCTTT
d_call: -; clone_size: -; v_call: TRBV19; cdr3_length: 14; j_call: TRBJ2-2; cdr3_aa: CASSGGAYTGELFF; cdr3_nt: TGTGCCAGTAGTGGTGGGGCATACACCGGGGAGCTGTTTTTT
d_call: TRBD1; clone_size: -; v_call: TRBV13; cdr3_length: 15; j_call: TRBJ1-1; cdr3_aa: CASSTTQGAGTEAFF; cdr3_nt: TGTGCCAGCAGCACTACACAGGGGGCGGGCACTGAAGCTTTCTTT
d_call: -; clone_size: -; v_call: TRBV2; cdr3_length: 13; j_call: TRBJ2-1; cdr3_aa: CASSWFGYNEQFF; cdr3_nt: TGTGCCAGCAGCTGGTTTGGCTACAATGAGCAGTTCTTC
d_call: -; clone_size: -; v_call: TRBV9; cdr3_length: 13; j_call: TRBJ2-7; cdr3_aa: CASSPPRSYEQYF; cdr3_nt: TGTGCCAGCAGCCCTCCCAGGTCCTACGAGCAGTACTTC
d_call: -; clone_size: once; v_call: TRBV6-1; cdr3_length: 16; j_call: TRBJ1-5; cdr3_aa: CASSEEVGITYQPQHF; cdr3_nt: TGTGCCAGCAGTGAAGAGGTGGGGATTACCTATCAGCCCCAGCATTTT
d_call: -; clone_size: -; v_call: TRBV5-1; cdr3_length: 14; j_call: TRBJ2-1; cdr3_aa: CASSLSGHLNEQFF; cdr3_nt: TGCGCCAGCAGCTTATCGGGACACCTGAATGAGCAGTTCTTC
d_call: -; clone_size: -; v_call: TRBV5-5; cdr3_length: 15; j_call: TRBJ1-6; cdr3_aa: CASSRRSSGDSPLHF; cdr3_nt: TGTGCCAGCAGCCGCCGGTCATCAGGGGATTCACCCCTCCACTTT
d_call: -; clone_size: -; v_call: TRBV30; cdr3_length: 11; j_call: TRBJ2-3; cdr3_aa: CAWSPSDTQYF; cdr3_nt: TGTGCCTGGAGTCCCTCAGATACGCAGTATTTT
d_call: -; clone_size: -; v_call: TRBV29-1; cdr3_length: 11; j_call: TRBJ2-7; cdr3_aa: CSVEVFSGQYF; cdr3_nt: TGCAGCGTTGAAGTCTTCAGCGGGCAGTACTTC
d_call: TRBD1; clone_size: -; v_call: TRBV25-1; cdr3_length: 14; j_call: TRBJ2-7; cdr3_aa: CASSARDSSYEQYF; cdr3_nt: TGTGCCAGCAGTGCCCGGGACAGCTCCTACGAGCAGTACTTC
d_call: TRBD2; clone_size: -; v_call: TRBV11-3; cdr3_length: 15; j_call: TRBJ2-1; cdr3_aa: CASSLALAGDNEQFF; cdr3_nt: TGTGCCAGCAGCTTAGCACTAGCGGGGGACAATGAGCAGTTCTTC
d_call: TRBD1; clone_size: -; v_call: TRBV5-8; cdr3_length: 14; j_call: TRBJ1-1; cdr3_aa: CASSFQGANTEAFF; cdr3_nt: TGTGCCAGCAGCTTCCAGGGGGCTAACACTGAAGCTTTCTTT
d_call: TRBD1; clone_size: -; v_call: TRBV5-5; cdr3_length: 15; j_call: TRBJ2-7; cdr3_aa: CASSLAPGGSYEQYF; cdr3_nt: TGTGCCAGCAGCTTGGCCCCAGGGGGCTCCTACGAGCAGTACTTC
d_call: -; clone_size: -; v_call: TRBV10-2; cdr3_length: 16; j_call: TRBJ2-3; cdr3_aa: CASSLEGTASTDTQYF; cdr3_nt: TGCGCCAGCAGTTTGGAGGGAACAGCTAGCACAGATACGCAGTATTTT
d_call: TRBD1; clone_size: -; v_call: TRBV4-1; cdr3_length: 14; j_call: TRBJ1-2; cdr3_aa: CASSQDTGGYGYTF; cdr3_nt: TGCGCCAGCAGCCAAGATACAGGGGGCTATGGCTACACCTTC
d_call: -; clone_size: -; v_call: TRBV20-1; cdr3_length: 10; j_call: TRBJ2-7; cdr3_aa: CSARAYEQYF; cdr3_nt: TGCAGTGCTAGGGCATACGAGCAGTACTTC
d_call: TRBD2; clone_size: -; v_call: TRBV4-1; cdr3_length: 13; j_call: TRBJ2-1; cdr3_aa: CASSQGAGLAQFF; cdr3_nt: TGCGCCAGCAGCCAGGGGGCGGGACTAGCGCAGTTCTTC
d_call: TRBD2; clone_size: -; v_call: TRBV7-9; cdr3_length: 18; j_call: TRBJ2-5; cdr3_aa: CASSSPGLAGPYQETQYF; cdr3_nt: TGTGCCAGCAGCTCTCCCGGACTAGCGGGCCCTTACCAAGAGACCCAGTACTTC
d_call: TRBD1; clone_size: -; v_call: TRBV7-9; cdr3_length: 17; j_call: TRBJ1-2; cdr3_aa: CASSFWTGDNPNYGYTF; cdr3_nt: TGTGCCAGCAGCTTCTGGACAGGAGACAACCCAAACTATGGCTACACCTTC
d_call: TRBD1; clone_size: once; v_call: TRBV13; cdr3_length: 14; j_call: TRBJ1-2; cdr3_aa: CASSEGQADYGYTF; cdr3_nt: TGTGCCAGCAGCGAAGGACAGGCCGACTATGGCTACACCTTC
d_call: TRBD2; clone_size: -; v_call: TRBV2; cdr3_length: 17; j_call: TRBJ2-3; cdr3_aa: CASSEGVAGEVADTQYF; cdr3_nt: TGTGCCAGCAGTGAGGGCGTGGCGGGGGAGGTAGCAGATACGCAGTATTTT
d_call: -; clone_size: -; v_call: TRBV5-4; cdr3_length: 13; j_call: TRBJ1-2; cdr3_aa: CASSLTNLYGYTF; cdr3_nt: TGTGCCAGCAGCCTTACTAATTTATATGGCTACACCTTC
d_call: -; clone_size: -; v_call: TRBV11-2; cdr3_length: 13; j_call: TRBJ2-7; cdr3_aa: CASSSGHSYEQYF; cdr3_nt: TGTGCCAGCAGCTCTGGACATTCCTACGAGCAGTACTTC
d_call: -; clone_size: -; v_call: TRBV14; cdr3_length: 14; j_call: TRBJ2-7; cdr3_aa: CASSQTGESYEQYF; cdr3_nt: TGTGCCAGCAGCCAAACCGGGGAATCCTACGAGCAGTACTTC
d_call: -; clone_size: -; v_call: TRBV4-1; cdr3_length: 17; j_call: TRBJ2-1; cdr3_aa: CASSQDHTVTVYNEQFF; cdr3_nt: TGCGCCAGCAGCCAAGATCACACGGTAACGGTTTACAATGAGCAGTTCTTC
d_call: TRBD2; clone_size: -; v_call: TRBV7-6; cdr3_length: 18; j_call: TRBJ2-1; cdr3_aa: CASSPYLGEREVSGEQFF; cdr3_nt: TGTGCCAGCAGCCCCTACCTCGGGGAGCGGGAGGTATCGGGTGAGCAGTTCTTC
d_call: -; clone_size: -; v_call: TRBV25-1; cdr3_length: 12; j_call: TRBJ1-6; cdr3_aa: CASSVGNSPLHF; cdr3_nt: TGTGCCAGCAGTGTTGGTAATTCACCCCTCCACTTT
d_call: -; clone_size: once; v_call: TRBV9; cdr3_length: 16; j_call: TRBJ1-5; cdr3_aa: CASSVEGLHPNQPQHF; cdr3_nt: TGTGCCAGCAGCGTAGAAGGTTTACACCCCAATCAGCCCCAGCATTTT
d_call: TRBD1; clone_size: -; v_call: TRBV7-2; cdr3_length: 15; j_call: TRBJ2-7; cdr3_aa: CASSLVLDRSYEQYF; cdr3_nt: TGTGCCAGCAGCTTAGTTCTGGACAGGTCCTACGAGCAGTACTTC
d_call: TRBD1; clone_size: once; v_call: TRBV27; cdr3_length: 15; j_call: TRBJ2-1; cdr3_aa: CASSSSQGAGNEQFF; cdr3_nt: TGTGCCAGCAGTTCCTCACAGGGGGCGGGGAATGAGCAGTTCTTC
d_call: -; clone_size: -; v_call: TRBV11-2; cdr3_length: 18; j_call: TRBJ2-3; cdr3_aa: CASSLEAPALTYTDTQYF; cdr3_nt: TGTGCCAGCAGCCTAGAAGCCCCCGCCCTCACCTATACAGATACGCAGTATTTT
d_call: TRBD1; clone_size: -; v_call: TRBV19; cdr3_length: 14; j_call: TRBJ1-1; cdr3_aa: CASSIMTGDTEAFF; cdr3_nt: TGTGCCAGTAGTATAATGACAGGGGACACTGAAGCTTTCTTT
d_call: -; clone_size: -; v_call: TRBV5-6; cdr3_length: 16; j_call: TRBJ2-1; cdr3_aa: CASSFGGVSSYNEQFF; cdr3_nt: TGTGCCAGCAGCTTTGGCGGGGTGAGCTCCTACAATGAGCAGTTCTTC